Included here is one TCR beta chain sequence, with context. This clone was seen once. Its antigen is currently not known. Base qualities were left out, and no much larger clone turns up one base away. These data originate in a study of T cell repertoires in ileal Crohn's disease (dated by TCRdb to the late 2010s). About the investigation overall: The median duration of disease was around 7.3 years, and at the time of surgery 35% to 45% of patients were active smokers. Every patient underwent surgery because of a complication, which was stricturing disease in around 60% and penetrating disease in about 40%. Roughly half of the patients were given postoperative therapy, with 18 on anti-TNF agents and about ten on thiopurines. TCR repertoire analysis was performed in fewer than 70 Crohn's disease patients drawn from a prospective multicentre cohort. Running in parallel with the study was a multicentre cohort set up to find predictors of early endoscopic recurrence following ileocolonic resection. Endoscopic postoperative recurrence was defined as a Rutgeerts score above i0. The study sequenced 171 mucosal samples from some 62 patients, taken at several locations on the surgical specimen and at postoperative endoscopy. On the study overall, not on this receptor specifically: Mucosal CD4 and CD8 T cells were sorted and sequenced only in a subgroup of patients, the size of which was not stated. Higher high-frequency clone percentages at surgery were associated with endoscopic recurrence; all patients with clonality above 26.8% (18/57) had recurrence. A significantly higher proportion of clonal expansions was observed in active smokers at surgery than in non-smokers (approximately 26% vs 17%, p=0.02). More high-frequency clones were carried by sorted CD8 T cells than by CD4 T cells, suggesting that mucosal expansions were mainly CD8.

Trimming takes 5 bases from V and 4 bases from J, and the germline ends sit 15 bases apart. Sequences SEHNR (CDR1) and FQNEAQ (CDR2) are obtained from the germline V gene (reference sequence). The CDR3, cysteine through phenylalanine, is 15 amino acids long. The retained sequence is limited to the CDR3, 45 bases, with the frame set at the first base. Adults with ileal or ileocolonic Crohn's disease and an indication for ileocolonic resection were eligible for inclusion. Whole ileal mucosal biopsies were kept frozen at -80 degrees C prior to DNA extraction. A TRizol-based method was used to extract genomic DNA from the frozen whole biopsies, and the DNA was quantified with a NanoDrop 2000 spectrophotometer. For commercial TCRB immunosequencing, five hundred nanograms of biopsy DNA were submitted for each sample. CDR3 regions were amplified from genomic DNA by Adaptive Biotechnology using a two-step, amplification bias-controlled multiplex PCR. The first PCR used primers for every V and J gene segment; the second PCR added barcodes and Illumina adapters. CDR3 libraries were sequenced using an Illumina instrument. Concerning the study's data processing: The analysis drew on both the pipelines supplied by the vendor and custom analysis of the raw data in R/Bioconductor running R version 3.3.0. Clonality, which ranges from 0 to 1, was calculated as the inverse of the normalised Shannon entropy across all productive clones. High-frequency clones were defined as the share of the repertoire occupied by the top 100 clones, with only clones passing a 95% confidence test being retained. Repertoire diversity was measured with the Simpson index, and overlap between samples was measured with the Morisita-Horn index. As stored in TCRdb, this immuneACCESS dataset retains in-frame rearrangements with V and J assigned. A fraction of the clones does not appear; measured against another copy, unresolved V genes explain less than half of the discrepancy, and the remainder lacks a known reason. D and trimming come from the DNA, and the V and J calls and clone size come from that table. This sample comprises under 8,500 clones, around 80% of them detected only once. Around 4.1% of the sample rests with the top ten.

This clonotype was obtained from an adult with Crohn's disease. Sequencing was done on a sample of ileal tissue. The rearrangement joined TRBV7-9 to TRBJ1-5; matching of 5 bases hints at TRBD1 as the D gene. The bases are TGTGCCAGCAGCCTCCAGGGTGTGGGGAATCAGCCCCAGCATTTT. This is translated as CASSLQGVGNQPQHF.